Shown below are 23 T cell receptor beta chains from a single sample sequenced in a study of metastatic and nonmetastatic thyroid tumors. TCRdb re-called the PCR reads with MiXCR. The data contain 11,000 to 15,000 clones, around 28% of them singletons. Until they underwent thyroid surgery, no patient had received any treatment. Sequencing input: tumor tissue. The receptors were gathered from a female donor with papillary thyroid cancer or a benign thyroid nodule (not recorded which). Some clones in this sample may be carry-over from other donors' samples.

This clone counts as medium-sized (0.01 to 0.1%). The chain combines TRBV6-2 or TRBV6-3 with TRBJ2-7; D might be TRBD1 or TRBD2, each matching 5 bases. Germline CDR1 is MNHEY and CDR2 is SVGEGT. The germline V and J ends were trimmed by 7 bases and 2 bases, with 15 bases remaining between them. The CDR3 loop spans 14 amino acids. CDR3 in DNA: TGTGCCAGCAAACTAGACAGCCTCACCTACGAGCAGTACTTC. It translates to CASKLDSLTYEQYF.

Only a few counts were recorded for this clone. The chain joins TRBV6-1 to TRBJ2-5; 7 positions match TRBD2. CDR1 is MNHNS, CDR2 SASEGT, per germline. V gave up 4 bases and J gave up 3 bases; unmatched junction bases: 8. The CDR3 contains 15 residues. The CDR3 loop is CASSGGGAAEETQYF. CDR3 bases: TGTGCCAGCAGTGGGGGGGGAGCGGCGGAAGAGACCCAGTACTTC.

Relative to its sample, this clone is medium-sized. A junction end diverges from the germline sequence, so it may reflect a read error. Distinct nucleotide sequences in the sample also encode this CDR3. This chain links TRBV11-3 with TRBJ2-5; D not resolved. The CDR3 is 13 amino acids. Germline V gene data show CDR1 as SGHNT and CDR2 as YENEEA. The CDR3 reads CASSLNQRETQYF. For the CDR3, the DNA is TGTGCTAGCAGCTTAAATCAGAGAGAGACCCAGTACTTC.

This rearrangement joins TRBV5-1 to TRBJ1-6; D ambiguous. The CDR3 has 12 residues. CDR1 and CDR2 (germline): SGHRS, YFSETQ. V lost 3 bases to trimming and J lost 5 bases, with 3 bases between them. The CDR3 nucleotides read TGCGCCAGCAGCTGGGATAATTCACCCCTCCACTTT. Translation gives CASSWDNSPLHF. Variable domain in full (rest from reference TRBV5-1 and TRBJ1-6): KAGVTQTPRYLIKTRGQQVTLSCSPISGHRSVSWYQQTPGQGLQFLFEYFSETQRNKGNFPGRFSGRQFSNSRSEMNVSTLELGDSALYLCASSWDNSPLHFGNGTRLTVT.

The chain carries TRBV6-1 and TRBJ2-7, with 8 bases aligning to TRBD1. The germline gives CDR1 MNHNS, CDR2 SASEGT. This CDR3 is built from 15 residues. V shed 6 bases, J shed 2 bases, and the junction held 9 bases outside the gene matches. The CDR3 here is CASRGIGTGTYEQYF. The CDR3 DNA is TGTGCCAGCAGGGGGATTGGGACAGGAACCTACGAGCAGTACTTC.

Relative to its sample, this clone is medium-sized. This chain links TRBV6-2 or TRBV6-3 with TRBJ2-7, with 7 bases lining up with TRBD2. The CDR3 loop spans 17 amino acids. CDR1 is MNHEY, CDR2 SVGEGT, per germline. Germline trimming cut 0 bases from V and 3 bases from J; bases unmatched to any gene: 11. As DNA, the CDR3 is TGTGCCAGCAGTTACTCGACTTTTGGCGGGGGACGCTACGAGCAGTACTTC. Its protein is CASSYSTFGGGRYEQYF.

This clone was observed a handful of times. The same CDR3 arises from other DNA sequences in this sample as well. The CDR3 sequence is CASGQGGSPLHF. The CDR3 DNA sequence: TGTGCCAGCGGTCAGGGGGGGTCACCCCTCCACTTT. V and J are TRBV6-1 and TRBJ1-6; TRBD1 matches 7 bases. CDR3 length: 12 residues. Germline V gene sequence: CDR1 MNHNS, CDR2 SASEGT. With 8 bases clipped from V and 10 bases from J, the junction kept 5 bases outside the gene matches.

V is TRBV7-8 and J is TRBJ2-3; D gene unclear. V lost 7 bases, J lost 2 bases, and 10 bases lay in between. CDR3 length: 13 amino acids. CDR1 and CDR2 from the germline V gene are SGHVS and FQNEAQ. CDR3 loop: CASKFLHTDTQYF. The CDR3 nucleotides read TGTGCCAGCAAATTCCTCCACACAGATACGCAGTATTTT.

This clone was observed at least ten times. V and J are TRBV20-1 and TRBJ2-1, with D tentatively TRBD1 (5 bases). Trimming took off 6 bases at V and 0 bases at J, with 15 bases between the two ends. The CDR3 contains 15 residues. Germline V gene data show CDR1 as DFQATT and CDR2 as SNEGSKA (reference sequence). CDR3 DNA: TGCAGTGCGCTCTGGGGCGGCTCCTCCTACAATGAGCAGTTCTTC. It yields the protein CSALWGGSSYNEQFF.

This clone was picked up a small number of times. The chain combines TRBV28 with TRBJ2-7; 13 positions agree with TRBD2. V dropped 5 bases and J dropped 8; count of bases not matched to a gene: 6. CDR3 length: 14 residues. Germline V CDR1 and CDR2: MDHEN, SYDVKM. The DNA for the CDR3 is TGTGCCAGCAGTGTGACTAGCGGGAGGTCGCAGCAGTACTTC. It translates to CASSVTSGRSQQYF.

In its sample, this clone is medium-sized. This chain links TRBV6-1 with TRBJ2-7; 8 bases match TRBD1. The CDR3 extends over 11 amino acids. CDR1 is MNHNS, CDR2 SASEGT, per germline. The J segment lost 4 bases and the V segment lost 10 bases, leaving 3 bases of the junction unmatched. CDR3 in amino acids: CATGQGYEQYF. CDR3 bases: TGTGCCACCGGACAGGGATACGAGCAGTACTTC.

This clone was counted many times. This chain connects TRBV6-4 to TRBJ2-3, with 10 bases lining up with TRBD2. V lost 0 bases and J lost 1; bases outside the gene matches: 1. The CDR3 runs to 16 residues. Germline lookup yields CDR1 MRHNA and CDR2 SNTAGT. This CDR3 reads CASSDSGTSGTDTQYF. CDR3 DNA: TGTGCCAGCAGTGACTCCGGGACTAGCGGCACAGATACGCAGTATTTT.

The genes are TRBV20-1 and TRBJ2-2, with D maybe TRBD2 (5 bases). V lost 3 bases and J lost 6, with 11 bases in between. The CDR3 sequence is 13 residues long. The germline CDR1 and CDR2 sequences are DFQATT and SNEGSKA (reference sequence). The CDR3 is CSASGSGPGELFF. CDR3 sequence (DNA): TGCAGTGCTAGTGGGAGCGGCCCCGGGGAGCTGTTTTTT.

The chain uses TRBV11-1 and TRBJ2-5; TRBD1 or TRBD2 may be the D gene (5 bases each). The CDR3 sequence is 15 residues long. V lost 8 bases to trimming and J lost 2 bases, with 18 bases between them. The germline CDR1 and CDR2 sequences are SGHAT and FQDESV (reference sequence). CDR3 DNA: TGTGCCAGCCAGCAAGTCTATGGGGGACAAGAGACCCAGTACTTC. Encoded protein: CASQQVYGGQETQYF.

This clone has a handful of counts. The chain links TRBV28 to TRBJ2-3; D call uncertain. Deletions cut 5 bases from V and 1 base from J, with 13 bases between. The CDR3 sequence is 15 residues long. CDR1 MDHEN and CDR2 SYDVKM come from the germline V gene. The CDR3 sequence is CASSPPASGTDTQYF. For the CDR3, the DNA is TGTGCCAGCAGTCCCCCGGCCTCGGGCACAGATACGCAGTATTTT. Filled out from reference TRBV28 and TRBJ2-3, the complete variable domain reads DVKVTQSSRYLVKRTGEKVFLECVQDMDHENMFWYRQDPGLGLRLIYFSYDVKMKEKGDIPEGYSVSREKKERFSLILESASTNQTSMYLCASSPPASGTDTQYFGPGTRLTVL.

Judged by abundance, this clone is medium-sized. The chain joins TRBV5-6 to TRBJ1-2, with 7 bases lining up with TRBD1. Germline V CDR1 and CDR2: SGHDT, YYEEEE. The V segment lost 4 bases and the J segment 9 bases; nucleotides outside the gene matches: 9. The CDR3 is 13 amino acids. CDR3: CASSDSTGRRYTF. The DNA of the CDR3 is TGTGCCAGCAGCGATTCGACAGGGCGTCGCTACACCTTC.

This clone appeared many times. The chain links TRBV12-3 or TRBV12-4 to TRBJ1-1; the match to TRBD1 covers 9 bases. The CDR3 is 16 amino acids. After removal of 6 bases from V and 5 bases from J, the junction contained 13 bases not matched to a gene. The CDR3 nucleotides read TGTGCCAGCAGCATATACAGGGGGCACGGGAGAACTGAAGCTTTCTTT. It codes for CASSIYRGHGRTEAFF.

In the case of this clone: Germline and junction disagree at one end, which may indicate a read error. Different DNA sequences within this sample yield the same CDR3. This chain links TRBV30 with TRBJ2-7; unclear D gene. CDR1 and CDR2 (germline): GTSNPN, SVGIG (reference sequence). The CDR3 runs to 11 residues. CDR3: CAWSSGYEQYF. The DNA for the CDR3 is TGTGCCTGGAGTTCTGGGTACGAGCAATACTTC. Filled out from reference TRBV30 and TRBJ2-7, the complete variable domain reads SQTIHQWPATLVQPVGSPLSLECTVEGTSNPNLYWYRQAAGRGLQLLFYSVGIGQISSEVPQNLSASRPQDRQFILSSKKLLLSDSGFYLCAWSSGYEQYFGPGTRLTVT.

This clone was counted at least ten times. The CDR3 is CATSGQGRETQYF. CDR3 nucleotides: TGTGCCACCAGCGGACAGGGAAGAGAGACCCAGTACTTC. The chain employs TRBV15 and TRBJ2-5, with 8 bases lining up with TRBD1. V was clipped by 5 bases and J by 4 bases; unmatched bases: 3. Germline V gives CDR1 LNHNV, CDR2 YYDKDF (reference sequence). CDR3 length equals 13 residues.

This clone was seen repeatedly, ten times or more. The rearrangement uses TRBV7-2 and TRBJ2-1, with D perhaps TRBD1 (6 bases). Trimming cost V 4 bases and J 3 bases, with 16 bases left between them. The CDR3 is made up of 16 amino acids. The germline V gene has CDR1 SGHTA and CDR2 FQGNSA. CDR3 bases: TGTGCCAGCAGCTCGGTTATAATAGGGGGCTACAATGAGCAGTTCTTC. Residues: CASSSVIIGGYNEQFF.

The rearrangement joins TRBV20-1 to TRBJ1-4; a possible D gene is TRBD1 (6 bases). The V end lost 3 bases, the J end lost 4 bases, and 15 bases lay between the germline ends. The length of the CDR3 is 15 residues. CDR1 DFQATT and CDR2 SNEGSKA come from the germline V gene (reference sequence). For the CDR3, the DNA is TGCAGTGCTAGCGCGGTAGGACAGTTTAATGAAAAACTGTTTTTT. This sequence encodes CSASAVGQFNEKLFF.

The gene calls are TRBV9 and TRBJ2-3; 7 bases agree with TRBD1. CDR3 length: 15 amino acids. CDR1 and CDR2 from the germline V gene are SGDLS and YYNGEE. V was pared by 0 bases and J by 1 base, with 2 bases of the junction left unmatched. The CDR3 sequence: CASSVATGGTDTQYF. The CDR3 bases are TGTGCCAGCAGCGTAGCTACAGGGGGCACAGATACGCAGTATTTT.

Many counts were recorded for this clone. The rearrangement joins TRBV2 to TRBJ1-5; D possibly corresponds to TRBD1 (6 bases). CDR1 is SNHLY, CDR2 FYNNEI, per germline. The ends were cut back, 2 bases at V and 2 bases at J, with 13 bases in the middle. The CDR3 is 16 residues long. CDR3 amino acids: CASSEWGLRGNQPQHF. In nucleotides, the CDR3 is TGTGCCAGCAGTGAATGGGGGCTTCGGGGCAATCAGCCCCAGCATTTT.